One T cell receptor beta chain is described in this entry. Using immunoSEQ multiplex PCR, the repertoire was profiled, and TCRdb retains in-frame clones only, with some absent. The repertoire includes 350,000 to 500,000 clones, nearly 90% of them detected once, and approximately 1.5% sits in the top ten. The CDR3 extends over 17 amino acids. CDR1 and CDR2 from the germline V gene are KGHSH and LQKENI. V was shortened by 3 bases and J by 2 bases, with 14 bases between the two germline ends. The data originate from a study of blood T cell repertoires in COVID-19. At the level of the study: PBMCs, B-cell-depleted T cells, or T cells were the source of the cDNA or gDNA that made up the material.

Which cohort a participant joined came from the clinical history participants gave. The TCR sequence derives from a woman aged 18-35 years who had been exposed to COVID-19. The chain carries TRBV18 and TRBJ2-6, with D maybe TRBD1 (6 bases). Specimen: PBMCs or T cells enriched from blood (not recorded which). CDR3 sequence: CASSPQGMVTGANVLTF. The DNA of the CDR3 is TGTGCCAGCTCACCGCAGGGGATGGTAACTGGGGCCAACGTCCTGACTTTC.